These T cell receptor beta chains were read from a single sample in a study of cytomegalovirus exposure and HLA in healthy donors. Produced via immunoSEQ multiplex PCR; TCRdb's table is partial and in-frame only. The data contain about 110,000 clones, roughly 80% of them singletons. Sequenced input: PBMCs. These receptors were taken from a man aged 30 to 39 in good health and CMV-seronegative. The CDR3 runs from the conserved cysteine through the conserved F or W. A D gene is named only where the DNA matches it firmly. Size is stated for part of the rows, as once, few or many counts, or as a class when the clone is expanded.

NA	TRBJ1-1	TRBV19	once	TGTGCCAGTAGTATCGGGGGGAACACTGAAGCTTTCTTT	CASSIGGNTEAFF
NA	TRBJ1-6	TRBV30	NA	TGTGCCTGGAATAGACAAAATAATTCACCCCTCCACTTT	CAWNRQNNSPLHF
NA	TRBJ1-2	TRBV18	NA	TGTGCCAGCTCACCGACCTCTAGTCATGGCTACACCTTC	CASSPTSSHGYTF
TRBD1	TRBJ2-4	TRBV28	NA	TGTGCCAGCAACAAACCCCCGGGACAGCTAGCCAAAAACATTCAGTACTTC	CASNKPPGQLAKNIQYF
TRBD1	TRBJ2-2	TRBV4-1	NA	TGCGCCAGCAGCCAAGACGGGACAGGGAGGTATAGGGGGGAGCTGTTTTTT	CASSQDGTGRYRGELFF
NA	TRBJ1-4	TRBV28	NA	TGTGCCAGCGGTAGGGGCACGGCAACTAATGAAAAACTGTTTTTT	CASGRGTATNEKLFF
TRBD1	TRBJ1-1	TRBV2	NA	TGTGCCAGCAGACCCTTTACCGGGACAGGAGGCGCTTTCTTT	CASRPFTGTGGAFF
TRBD1	TRBJ2-5	TRBV5-8	NA	TGTGCCAGCAGCATTGGGACAGGCCAAGAGACCCAGTACTTC	CASSIGTGQETQYF
NA	TRBJ2-3	TRBV6-6	few	TGTGCCAGCAGCCTACTAGTCGCTACGCAGTATTTT	CASSLLVATQYF
TRBD2	TRBJ2-1	TRBV7-9	NA	TGTGCCAGCAGCTCCGGAACTAGCGGGATCAATGAGCAGTTCTTC	CASSSGTSGINEQFF
NA	TRBJ2-7	TRBV4-1	NA	TGCGCCAGCAGCCAACCCGAGACAGCGACCTACGAGCAGTACTTC	CASSQPETATYEQYF
TRBD1	TRBJ1-2	TRBV4-1	few	TGCGCCAGCAGCCAAGAACAGGGGGCCCTTAACTATGGCTACACCTTC	CASSQEQGALNYGYTF
NA	TRBJ2-7	TRBV25-1	NA	TGTGCCAGCAGTGATCCAAGACAGGTTGCCTACGAGCAGTACTTC	CASSDPRQVAYEQYF
TRBD2	TRBJ2-1	TRBV29-1	NA	TGCAGCGTTGAAGGGGACTACCCTTACAATGAGCAGTTCTTC	CSVEGDYPYNEQFF
NA	TRBJ1-3	TRBV11-2	NA	TGTGCCAGCAGCTCAGGTCTGGGAAACACCATATATTTT	CASSSGLGNTIYF
NA	TRBJ1-2	TRBV27	NA	TGTGCCAGCAGTTTGGCCAGGGACTATGGCTACACCTTC	CASSLARDYGYTF
NA	TRBJ1-1	TRBV27	once	TGTGCCAGCAGTTTAAGGCGGGGTAACACTGAAGCTTTCTTT	CASSLRRGNTEAFF
NA	TRBJ2-3	TRBV30	NA	TGTGCCTGGAGTTCGGCCAGCGACCCAGATACGCAGTATTTT	CAWSSASDPDTQYF
TRBD2	TRBJ2-3	TRBV6-1	few	TGTGCCAGCAGTGCAGCCGGGACTAGCGGTAGCACAGATACGCAGTATTTT	CASSAAGTSGSTDTQYF
NA	TRBJ1-1	TRBV7-8	NA	TGTGCCAGCAGCTTAGGGAGCATGAACACTGAAGCTTTCTTT	CASSLGSMNTEAFF
TRBD1	TRBJ2-7	TRBV27	NA	TGTGCCAGCAGCGACAGGGGGCGTATGGGGACCGAGCAGTACTTC	CASSDRGRMGTEQYF
NA	TRBJ2-7	TRBV7-3	NA	TGTGCCAGCCCACTCCCCGAGCAGTACTTC	CASPLPEQYF
TRBD2	TRBJ2-3	TRBV5-1	NA	TGCGCCAGCAGCTTCGAGCGGGAGGGGGTAGATACGCAGTATTTT	CASSFEREGVDTQYF
NA	TRBJ2-5	TRBV29-1	NA	TGCAGCGTTGAAAGGGGAGAGACCCAGTACTTC	CSVERGETQYF
NA	TRBJ2-5	TRBV12-5	few	TGTGCTAGCGGGACTCGTCAGACCCAGTACTTC	CASGTRQTQYF
TRBD1	TRBJ2-7	TRBV30	NA	TGTGCCTGGAGTGTGGACAGGACCTACGAGCAGTACTTC	CAWSVDRTYEQYF
NA	TRBJ1-1	TRBV7-8	NA	TGTGCCAGCAGCTTAGTTATCGGGGGTGGAGAAGCTTTCTTT	CASSLVIGGGEAFF
NA	TRBJ1-2	TRBV7-2	NA	TGTGCCAGCAGCTTGGGGGGTCAGGGTGGTAACTATGGCTACACCTTC	CASSLGGQGGNYGYTF
NA	TRBJ1-2	TRBV20-1	once	TGCAGTGCCCCCCCGGGAGTATTC	CSAPPGVF
NA	TRBJ1-2	TRBV11-2	NA	TGTGCCAGCAGCTCCCGACGGGATGGCTACACCTTC	CASSSRRDGYTF
NA	TRBJ1-2	TRBV5-1	NA	TGCGCCAGCAGCTTGGGAGACTCTGCGTATGGCTACACCTTC	CASSLGDSAYGYTF
TRBD2	TRBJ2-4	TRBV4-2	few	TGTGCCAGCAGCCAAGGGACTAGCGGGGGGGCATTAGCCAAAAACATTCAGTACTTC	CASSQGTSGGALAKNIQYF
TRBD2	TRBJ2-7	TRBV27	NA	TGTGCCAGCGGGACCGGGACTAACCCCTACGAGCAGTACTTC	CASGTGTNPYEQYF
TRBD1	TRBJ1-6	TRBV9	NA	TGTGCCAGCAGCACACGGACAGGGGATTATTCACCCCTCCACTTT	CASSTRTGDYSPLHF
NA	TRBJ1-5	TRBV7-8	NA	TGTGCCAGCAGCTTAGCTCGCACCCGGAGCAATCAGCCCCAGCATTTT	CASSLARTRSNQPQHF
TRBD1	TRBJ1-3	TRBV7-8	NA	TGTGCCAGCAGCGCCCGACAGGGAGAAGCTGACACCATATATTTT	CASSARQGEADTIYF
TRBD1	TRBJ1-2	TRBV9	NA	TGTGCCAGCAGCGTAGGACAGGGGACTGGAGGCTACACCTTC	CASSVGQGTGGYTF